The clone carrying this T cell receptor beta chain was seen repeatedly, ten times or more. The source of the sample is a study of kidney transplant recipient with SARS-CoV-2 infection. MiXCR, run by TCRdb on the reads, gives a single entry per CDR3 protein. The table lists roughly 230,000 distinct CDR3 sequences, 29% of them singletons, with around 7.8% in the top ten. The CDR3 spans 16 residues. Trimming removed 0 bases at V and 4 bases at J, with 13 bases between. Germline CDR1 and CDR2: MNHEY and SVGEGT. J is TRBJ1-5 and V is TRBV6-2 or TRBV6-3; a weak D match, TRBD1 (6 bases). Source: a blood sample, taken at baseline and on day 111 from a kidney transplant recipient. The TCR was taken from a young adult male patient who had COVID-19 and was a kidney transplant recipient. Certain T cells may be donor cells from the graft. This CDR3 reads CASSYSLYRANQPQHF. The CDR3 DNA sequence: TGTGCCAGCAGTTACTCCCTGTACAGGGCTAATCAGCCCCAGCATTTT.